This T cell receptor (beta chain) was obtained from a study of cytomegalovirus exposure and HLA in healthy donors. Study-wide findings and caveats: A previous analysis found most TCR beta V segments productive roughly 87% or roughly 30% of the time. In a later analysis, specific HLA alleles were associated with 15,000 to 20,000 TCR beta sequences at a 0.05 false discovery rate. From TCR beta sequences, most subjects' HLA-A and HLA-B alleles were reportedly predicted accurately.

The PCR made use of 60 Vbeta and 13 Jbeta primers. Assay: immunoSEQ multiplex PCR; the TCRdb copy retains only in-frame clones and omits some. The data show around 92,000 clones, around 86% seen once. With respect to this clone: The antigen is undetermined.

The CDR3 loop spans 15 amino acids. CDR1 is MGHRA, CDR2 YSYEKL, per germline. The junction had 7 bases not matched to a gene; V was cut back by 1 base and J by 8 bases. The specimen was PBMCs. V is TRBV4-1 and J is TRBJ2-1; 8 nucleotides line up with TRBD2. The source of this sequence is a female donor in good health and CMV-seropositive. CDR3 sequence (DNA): TGCGCCAGCAGCCAAGTTCCCAGCGGGAGTGATGAGCAGTTCTTC. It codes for CASSQVPSGSDEQFF.